Reported below is one T cell receptor (beta chain). Some clones are missing from TCRdb's copy, which holds only in-frame ones; the method was immunoSEQ multiplex PCR. This sample yields about 140,000 clones, of which roughly 90% are seen a single time; 2.5% to 3.5% belongs to the top ten. These data originate in a study of T cell responses to AZD1222 COVID-19 vaccine. This CDR3 region has 13 residues. V usage is TRBV21-1 and J usage is TRBJ1-6. TRBV21-1 has pseudogene status. This TCR was sampled from an adult in good health. Here the sequenced sample was peripheral blood, taken on day 0 of AZD1222 vaccination. CDR3 loop: CASPGMRDSPLHF. The CDR3 DNA is TGTGCCAGTCCCGGGATGAGGGATTCACCCCTCCACTTT.